Shown below are 18 T cell receptor beta chains from a single sample sequenced in a study of OX40 agonist ivuxolimab in advanced cancers. Profiled with immunoSEQ multiplex PCR; TCRdb holds only in-frame clones, not every one. The table has under 100,000 clones, approximately 80% seen once; the top ten hold about 5.5%. The material sequenced was CD4+ or CD8+ T cells sorted from blood, taken in a trial of the OX40 agonist ivuxolimab. The origin of the receptors is an adult with an advanced solid tumor such as melanoma, head and neck, liver or kidney cancer.

The chain couples TRBV6-6 to TRBJ2-5; a weak D match, TRBD2 (5 bases). The CDR3 runs to 15 residues. Germline V gene lookup returns CDR1 MNHNY and CDR2 SVGAGI (reference sequence). V was pared by 6 bases and J by 5 bases, with 19 bases between. CDR3 nucleotide sequence: TGTGCCAGCAGCCCGGGAATGGGCCCTTGGGAGACCCAGTACTTC. Translating it yields CASSPGMGPWETQYF.

This clone appeared a single time. V usage is TRBV5-6 and J usage is TRBJ2-1, with D perhaps matching TRBD2 (5 bases). Trimming removed 4 bases at V and 7 bases at J, with 15 bases between. The CDR3 sequence is 14 residues long. Germline V gives CDR1 SGHDT, CDR2 YYEEEE. Written as DNA, the CDR3 is TGTGCCAGCAGCCTCCTCAGGACTCCAAATGAGCAGTTCTTC. Translation: CASSLLRTPNEQFF.

The chain links TRBV4-3 to TRBJ1-5; D possibly corresponds to TRBD1 (6 bases). V was trimmed by 2 bases and J by 12 bases, leaving 20 bases between them. The germline V gene has CDR1 LGHNA and CDR2 YSLEER. The CDR3 totals 15 residues. The CDR3 loop reads CASSQWVSQDSDQHF. CDR3 nucleotides: TGCGCCAGCAGCCAATGGGTGTCGCAGGACAGTGACCAGCATTTT.

This clone was seen just once. The rearrangement joins TRBV2 to TRBJ2-2; 9 bases align to TRBD1. This CDR3 is built from 15 residues. The germline gives CDR1 SNHLY, CDR2 FYNNEI. J gave up 7 bases and V 7 bases, and 10 bases lay outside the gene matches. In DNA form, the CDR3 reads TGTGCCAGCATTTACGGACAGGGGATGGGCGGGGAGCTGTTTTTT. This gives the protein CASIYGQGMGGELFF.

Notes on this clone: This CDR3 is also generated by other DNA sequences in the sample. This rearrangement joins TRBV19 to TRBJ2-5; D unresolved. This CDR3 region has 13 residues. V was shortened by 3 bases and J by 2 bases, with 7 bases between the two germline ends. Germline CDR1 reads LNHDA; CDR2 reads SQIVND (reference sequence). The CDR3: CASSISRQETQYF. The CDR3 nucleotides are TGTGCCAGTAGTATTAGCAGGCAAGAGACCCAGTACTTC.

The count of this clone is one. The chain links TRBV18 to TRBJ1-6; tentatively, D is TRBD1 (5 bases). V was shortened by 3 bases and J by 8 bases, with 8 bases between the two germline ends. The CDR3 consists of 13 residues. The V gene's germline CDR1 is KGHSH and CDR2 LQKENI. The CDR3 loop is CASSPGRDSPLHF. CDR3 DNA: TGTGCCAGCTCACCGGGCAGGGATTCACCCCTCCACTTT.

This chain links TRBV18 with TRBJ1-3, with 9 bases identical to TRBD1. The CDR3 has 18 residues. From germline, CDR1 is KGHSH and CDR2 LQKENI. With V trimmed by 3 bases and J by 3 bases, 12 bases remained unmatched. The CDR3 protein is CASSPHPGQGNNGNTIYF. The CDR3 nucleotides read TGTGCCAGCTCACCGCATCCGGGACAGGGAAATAATGGAAACACCATATATTTT.

The V and J genes are TRBV19 and TRBJ1-2; D is possibly TRBD1 (6 bases). The CDR3 extends over 14 amino acids. Germline values: CDR1 LNHDA, CDR2 SQIVND (reference sequence). V was shortened by 6 bases and J by 3 bases, with 14 bases between the two germline ends. The CDR3: CASSPRGGDYGYTF. The CDR3 DNA sequence: TGTGCCAGTAGCCCGAGAGGGGGGGACTATGGCTACACCTTC.

This clone was detected once. The gene calls are TRBV6-6 and TRBJ2-7, with D maybe TRBD1 (6 bases). This CDR3 is built from 15 residues. CDR1 MNHNY and CDR2 SVGAGI come from the germline V gene (reference sequence). V lost 5 bases to trimming and J lost 4 bases, with 18 bases between them. CDR3 residues: CASSPGQPKGYEQYF. In DNA, the CDR3 is TGTGCCAGCAGTCCTGGACAGCCAAAAGGATACGAGCAGTACTTC.

The chain combines TRBV19 with TRBJ2-5, with D possibly being TRBD1 or TRBD2 (5 bases each). The J call may be faulty, since TRBJ2-7 better matches the DNA end. CDR1 and CDR2 (germline): LNHDA, SQIVND (reference sequence). The CDR3 spans 15 residues. This chain's CDR3 is CASSGTGTHVGEQYF. The CDR3 DNA reads TGTGCCAGTAGTGGGACCGGGACCCACGTGGGCGAGCAGTACTTC.

This clone was seen a handful of times. J is TRBJ1-2 and V is TRBV5-4; no clear D. Germline CDR1 SGHNT, CDR2 YYREEE (reference sequence). This CDR3 spans 15 amino acids. V was cut by 6 bases and J by 2 bases, with 17 bases left in between. The CDR3 region is CASTLGTPINYGYTF. The CDR3 region has the DNA TGTGCCAGCACCCTCGGAACACCAATAAACTATGGCTACACCTTC.

The J gene is TRBJ1-2, the V gene TRBV7-9; maybe TRBD1 (5 bases). V was clipped by 5 bases and J by 2 bases, with 12 bases between them. Looked up from germline, CDR1 is SEHNR and CDR2 is FQNEAQ (reference sequence). This CDR3 spans 14 amino acids. CDR3 residues: CASSVAGPNYGYTF. The DNA for the CDR3 is TGTGCCAGCAGCGTGGCAGGGCCGAACTATGGCTACACCTTC.

The gene calls are TRBV10-2 and TRBJ2-1, with D unclear. This CDR3 contains 17 residues. Trimming stripped 1 base from V and 0 bases from J, with 13 bases between. Germline CDR1 WSHSY, CDR2 SAAADI. As DNA, the CDR3 is TGCGCCAGCAGTGAGTACCTAGACTTGAGCTCCTACAATGAGCAGTTCTTC. It codes for CASSEYLDLSSYNEQFF.

The chain couples TRBV5-1 to TRBJ1-1; 8 nucleotides agree with TRBD1. Germline CDR1 reads SGHRS; CDR2 reads YFSETQ. CDR3 length: 14 amino acids. Trimming removed 3 bases from V and 3 bases from J; junction bases left unmatched: 4. DNA for the CDR3: TGCGCCAGCAGCTCCCAGGGGGCCCACACTGAAGCTTTCTTT. Encoded protein: CASSSQGAHTEAFF.

J is TRBJ2-1 and V is TRBV2; 13 bases map to TRBD2. This CDR3 is built from 17 residues. Germline-derived CDR1 and CDR2 are SNHLY and FYNNEI. The J segment lost 4 bases and the V segment lost 6 bases, leaving 9 bases of the junction unmatched. In DNA form, the CDR3 reads TGTGCCAGCAGACTACCGGGACTAGCGGGATCATACAATGAGCAGTTCTTC. It translates to CASRLPGLAGSYNEQFF.

The CDR3 DNA follows: TGCGCCAGCAGCTTTGATCCAGCGGCTAGCACAGATACGCAGTATTTT. It specifies CASSFDPAASTDTQYF. The chain recombines TRBV5-1 with TRBJ2-3, with D possibly being TRBD2 (5 bases). Germline V gene lookup returns CDR1 SGHRS and CDR2 YFSETQ. Trimming took off 2 bases at V and 0 bases at J, with 13 bases between the two ends. The CDR3 covers 16 residues. The full variable domain, with the rest looked up from reference TRBV5-1 and TRBJ2-3, is KAGVTQTPRYLIKTRGQQVTLSCSPISGHRSVSWYQQTPGQGLQFLFEYFSETQRNKGNFPGRFSGRQFSNSRSEMNVSTLELGDSALYLCASSFDPAASTDTQYFGPGTRLTVL.

The chain recombines TRBV14 with TRBJ2-7, with 8 bases identical to TRBD1. Germline V gene sequence: CDR1 SGHDN, CDR2 FVKESK. The CDR3 contains 17 residues. The V and J ends lost 4 bases and 3 bases, in that order; junction bases with no gene match: 14. The DNA of the CDR3 is TGTGCCAGCAGCCCGCAATGGCAGGGGGCCGACTTCTACGAGCAGTACTTC. Its translation: CASSPQWQGADFYEQYF.

CDR3 amino acids: CASSGGAGTGNYGYTF. The CDR3, as DNA: TGTGCCAGCAGCGGGGGGGCCGGGACAGGTAACTATGGCTACACCTTC. The rearrangement links TRBV9 to TRBJ1-2; TRBD1 agrees at 8 bases. Germline V CDR1 and CDR2: SGDLS, YYNGEE. The J segment lost 1 base and the V segment lost 3 bases, leaving 8 bases of the junction unmatched. The CDR3 has 16 amino acids.